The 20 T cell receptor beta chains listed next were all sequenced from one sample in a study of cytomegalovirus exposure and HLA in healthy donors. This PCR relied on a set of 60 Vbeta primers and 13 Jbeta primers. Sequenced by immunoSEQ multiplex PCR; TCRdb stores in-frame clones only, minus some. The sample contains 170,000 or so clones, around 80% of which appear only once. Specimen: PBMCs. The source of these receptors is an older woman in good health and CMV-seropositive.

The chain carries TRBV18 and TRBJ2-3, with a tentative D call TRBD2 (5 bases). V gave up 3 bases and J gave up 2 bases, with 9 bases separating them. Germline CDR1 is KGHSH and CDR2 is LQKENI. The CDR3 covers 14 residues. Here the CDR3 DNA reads TGTGCCAGCTCACCCCAAGGACTCACAGATACGCAGTATTTT. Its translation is CASSPQGLTDTQYF.

The CDR3, as DNA: TGTGCCAGCAGCGGGAGAGGGCTAATGAACACTGAAGCTTTCTTT. Amino acid sequence: CASSGRGLMNTEAFF. The V gene is TRBV9, the J gene TRBJ1-1; D is unresolved. The germline gives CDR1 SGDLS, CDR2 YYNGEE. Trimming pared 3 bases from V and 0 bases from J, leaving 12 bases between. The CDR3 is 15 residues long.

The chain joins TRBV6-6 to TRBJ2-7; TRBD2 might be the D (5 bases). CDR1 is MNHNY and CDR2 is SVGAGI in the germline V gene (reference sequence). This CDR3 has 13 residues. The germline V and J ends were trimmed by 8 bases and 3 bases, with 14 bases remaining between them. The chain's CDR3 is CASLEGQSYEQYF. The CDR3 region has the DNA TGTGCCAGCCTAGAGGGCCAGAGCTACGAGCAGTACTTC.

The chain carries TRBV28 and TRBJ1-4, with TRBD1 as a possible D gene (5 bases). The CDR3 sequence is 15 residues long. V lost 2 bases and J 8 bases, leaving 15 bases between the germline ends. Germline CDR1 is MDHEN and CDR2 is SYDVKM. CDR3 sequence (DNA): TGTGCCAGCAGTTTAGGTGGCCGTCGGGGGGAAAAACTGTTTTTT. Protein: CASSLGGRRGEKLFF.

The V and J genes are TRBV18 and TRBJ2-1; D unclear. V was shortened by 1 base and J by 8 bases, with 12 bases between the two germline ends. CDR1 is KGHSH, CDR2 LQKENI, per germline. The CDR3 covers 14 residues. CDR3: CASSPRGASYEQFF. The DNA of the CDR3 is TGTGCCAGCTCACCACGAGGAGCTTCATATGAGCAGTTCTTC.

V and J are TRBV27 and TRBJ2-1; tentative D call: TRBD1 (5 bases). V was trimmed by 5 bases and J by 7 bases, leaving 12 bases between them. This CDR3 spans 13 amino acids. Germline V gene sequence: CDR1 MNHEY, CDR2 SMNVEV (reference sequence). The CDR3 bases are TGTGCCAGCAGTCTAGACAGTCGGAATGAGCAGTTCTTC. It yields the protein CASSLDSRNEQFF.

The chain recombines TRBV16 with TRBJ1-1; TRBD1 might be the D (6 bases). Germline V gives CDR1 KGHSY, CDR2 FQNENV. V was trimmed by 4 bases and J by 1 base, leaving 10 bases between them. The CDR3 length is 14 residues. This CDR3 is CASSRRGRNTEAFF. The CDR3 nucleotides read TGTGCCAGCAGCCGTAGGGGGAGGAACACTGAAGCTTTCTTT.

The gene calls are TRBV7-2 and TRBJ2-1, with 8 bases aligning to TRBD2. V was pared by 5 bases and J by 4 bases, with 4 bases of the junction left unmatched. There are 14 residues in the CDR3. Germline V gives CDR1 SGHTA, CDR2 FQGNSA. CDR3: CASSRTSMYNEQFF. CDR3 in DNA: TGTGCCAGCAGCCGGACTAGCATGTACAATGAGCAGTTCTTC.

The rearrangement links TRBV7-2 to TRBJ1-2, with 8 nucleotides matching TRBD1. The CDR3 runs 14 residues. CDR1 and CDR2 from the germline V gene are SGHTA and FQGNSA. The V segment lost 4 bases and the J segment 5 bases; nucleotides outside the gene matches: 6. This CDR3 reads CASSYLRQGYGYTF. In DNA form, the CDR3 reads TGTGCCAGCAGCTATCTCCGACAGGGGTATGGCTACACCTTC.

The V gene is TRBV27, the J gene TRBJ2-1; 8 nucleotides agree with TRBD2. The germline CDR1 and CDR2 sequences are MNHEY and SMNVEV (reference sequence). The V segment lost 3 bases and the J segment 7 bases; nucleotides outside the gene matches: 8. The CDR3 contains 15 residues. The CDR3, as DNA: TGTGCCAGCAGTTTTGTAGGACTAGCTTCAAATGAGCAGTTCTTC. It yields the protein CASSFVGLASNEQFF.

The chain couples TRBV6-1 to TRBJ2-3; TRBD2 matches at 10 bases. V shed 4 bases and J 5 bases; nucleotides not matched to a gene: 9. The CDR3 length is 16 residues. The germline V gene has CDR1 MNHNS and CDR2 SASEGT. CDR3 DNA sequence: TGTGCCAGCAGTGTTCAGCGGGGGGGCTATGAAGATACGCAGTATTTT. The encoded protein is CASSVQRGGYEDTQYF.

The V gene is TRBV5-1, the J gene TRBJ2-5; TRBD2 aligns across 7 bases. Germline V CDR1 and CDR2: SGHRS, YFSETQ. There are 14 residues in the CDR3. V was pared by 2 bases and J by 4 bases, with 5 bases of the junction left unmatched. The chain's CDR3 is CASSLTLAGETQYF. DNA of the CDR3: TGCGCCAGCAGCTTAACCTTAGCGGGAGAGACCCAGTACTTC.

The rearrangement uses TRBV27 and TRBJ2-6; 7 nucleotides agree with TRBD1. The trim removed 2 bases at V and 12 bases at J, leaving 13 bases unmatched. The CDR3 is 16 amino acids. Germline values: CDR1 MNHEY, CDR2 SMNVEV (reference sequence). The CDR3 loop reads CASSLGTDKNGGVLTF. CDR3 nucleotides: TGTGCCAGCAGTTTAGGGACAGATAAGAATGGGGGCGTCCTGACTTTC.

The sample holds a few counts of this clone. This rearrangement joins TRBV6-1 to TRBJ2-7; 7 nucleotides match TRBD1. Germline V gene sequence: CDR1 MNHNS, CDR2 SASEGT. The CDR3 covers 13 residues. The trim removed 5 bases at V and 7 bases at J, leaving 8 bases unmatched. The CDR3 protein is CASSTDRAGEQYF. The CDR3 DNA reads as TGTGCCAGCAGTACCGACAGGGCGGGTGAGCAGTACTTC.

The chain's CDR3 is CASSSKAGGTVDTQYF. CDR3 DNA sequence: TGTGCCAGCAGCTCTAAAGCGGGGGGGACAGTGGATACGCAGTATTTT. The chain joins TRBV9 to TRBJ2-3, with 10 positions matching TRBD2. V was clipped by 4 bases and J by 6 bases; unmatched bases: 11. Germline V CDR1 and CDR2: SGDLS, YYNGEE. This CDR3 contains 16 residues.

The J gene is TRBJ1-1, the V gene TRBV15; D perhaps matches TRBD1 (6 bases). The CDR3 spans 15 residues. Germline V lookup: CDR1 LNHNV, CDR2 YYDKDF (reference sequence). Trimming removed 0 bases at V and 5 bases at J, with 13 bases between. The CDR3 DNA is TGTGCCACCAGCAGAGATCCAGGGGAAGAAACTGAAGCTTTCTTT. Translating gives CATSRDPGEETEAFF.

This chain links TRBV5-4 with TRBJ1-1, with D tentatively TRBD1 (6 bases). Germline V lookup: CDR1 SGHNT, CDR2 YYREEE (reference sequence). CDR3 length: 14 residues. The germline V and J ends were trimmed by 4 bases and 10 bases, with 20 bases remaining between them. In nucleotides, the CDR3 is TGTGCCAGCAGCCAGGGACAATCCAGTATTCGAGCTTTCTTT. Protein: CASSQGQSSIRAFF.

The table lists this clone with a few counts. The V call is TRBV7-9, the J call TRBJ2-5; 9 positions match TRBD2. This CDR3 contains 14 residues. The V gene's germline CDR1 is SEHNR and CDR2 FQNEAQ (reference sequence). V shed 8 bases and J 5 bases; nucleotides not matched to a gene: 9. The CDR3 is CASLRAGGTETQYF. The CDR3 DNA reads TGTGCCAGCCTGCGAGCGGGGGGCACGGAGACCCAGTACTTC.

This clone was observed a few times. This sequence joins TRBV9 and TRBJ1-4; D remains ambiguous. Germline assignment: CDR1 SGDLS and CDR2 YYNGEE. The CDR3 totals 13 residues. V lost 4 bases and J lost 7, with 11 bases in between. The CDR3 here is CASSRLLGEKLFF. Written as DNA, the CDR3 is TGTGCCAGCAGCCGGCTTCTAGGTGAAAAACTGTTTTTT.

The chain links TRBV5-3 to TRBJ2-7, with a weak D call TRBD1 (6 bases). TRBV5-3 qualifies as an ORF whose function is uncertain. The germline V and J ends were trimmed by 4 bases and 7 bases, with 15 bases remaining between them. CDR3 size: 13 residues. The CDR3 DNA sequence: TGTGCCAGAAGCCTGGGGACACCCTTTGAGCAGTACTTC. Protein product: CARSLGTPFEQYF.